This T cell receptor beta chain is drawn from a study of blood T cell repertoires in COVID-19. Turning to the study itself: There were acute and convalescent COVID-19 samples, and they came from the United States, Italy and Spain. T cells, B-cell-depleted T cells, or PBMCs provided the cDNA or gDNA that served as material.

Original data processing: Amplification from reference gene primers served as the basis for estimated nucleated cell counts. Only in-frame clones appear in the TCRdb table, and some are missing; sequencing was by immunoSEQ multiplex PCR. V and J calls and clone size are given by that table; D and trimming were obtained from the DNA. The sample lists some 210,000 clones; around four fifths were seen once. The receptor was isolated from a human donor in a cohort sampled during active COVID-19. Sequenced input: peripheral blood.

CDR3 sequence (DNA): TGTGCCAGCAGTTCCGTCTCCTGGCGGGAGTCGCGGGAGACCCAGTACTTC. Translation gives CASSSVSWRESRETQYF. This chain uses TRBV27 with TRBJ2-5; 7 bases align to TRBD2. V was clipped by 4 bases and J by 5 bases; unmatched bases: 16. CDR3 length: 17 amino acids. Germline CDR1 MNHEY, CDR2 SMNVEV (reference sequence).